The rows below give T cell receptor beta chains drawn from one sample of a study of blood T cell repertoires in COVID-19. Clones were read by immunoSEQ multiplex PCR, and TCRdb kept only the in-frame ones, dropping some. The sample consists of around 100,000 clones, 85% of them appearing once. Source material: peripheral blood. Source of these receptors: a woman between 65 and 79 years old with active or convalescent COVID-19. CDR3s include the opening cysteine and the closing phenylalanine or tryptophan. The D gene is left open where the match is weak. Some rows mark clone size as missing; the rest say once, few, many or name a class of expanded clone.

length: 16; J: TRBJ1-4; D: TRBD1; size: .; V: TRBV7-9; CDR3: CASSWAQDRDHEKLFF; DNA: TGTGCCAGCAGCTGGGCCCAGGACAGGGACCATGAAAAACTGTTTTTT
length: 14; J: TRBJ1-5; D: .; size: few; V: TRBV29-1; CDR3: CSVLVVPGNQPQHF; DNA: TGCAGCGTTCTCGTTGTTCCGGGCAATCAGCCCCAGCATTTT
length: 15; J: TRBJ2-6; D: .; size: medium-sized; V: TRBV6-2/TRBV6-3; CDR3: CASSLRASGANVLTF; DNA: TGTGCCAGCAGTTTGAGGGCCTCTGGGGCCAACGTCCTGACTTTC
length: 13; J: TRBJ2-7; D: .; size: .; V: TRBV14; CDR3: CASSQGGRYEQYF; DNA: TGTGCCAGCAGCCAGGGGGGGCGATACGAGCAGTACTTC
length: 14; J: TRBJ2-1; D: TRBD1; size: .; V: TRBV7-9; CDR3: CASSPRDRTNEQFF; DNA: TGTGCCAGCAGCCCCCGGGACAGGACCAATGAGCAGTTCTTC
length: 14; J: TRBJ2-5; D: TRBD1; size: .; V: TRBV5-4; CDR3: CASSLQGGQETQYF; DNA: TGTGCCAGCAGCTTACAGGGGGGTCAGGAGACCCAGTACTTC
length: 16; J: TRBJ2-1; D: .; size: .; V: TRBV15; CDR3: CATSRQISTSYNEQFF; DNA: TGTGCCACCAGCAGACAGATCTCCACCTCCTACAATGAGCAGTTCTTC
length: 13; J: TRBJ2-7; D: .; size: .; V: TRBV21-1; CDR3: CASRGHSSYEQYF; DNA: TGTGCCAGCAGAGGACACTCGAGCTACGAGCAGTACTTC
length: 16; J: TRBJ2-3; D: TRBD2; size: .; V: TRBV7-2; CDR3: CASSPGLAGGGDTQYF; DNA: TGTGCCAGCAGCCCGGGACTAGCGGGAGGAGGGGATACGCAGTATTTT
length: 15; J: TRBJ1-1; D: .; size: .; V: TRBV7-2; CDR3: CASSPLPGMNTEAFF; DNA: TGTGCCAGCAGCCCCCTTCCGGGGATGAACACTGAAGCTTTCTTT
length: 14; J: TRBJ1-5; D: TRBD1; size: .; V: TRBV6-5; CDR3: CASLRQGPRQPQHF; DNA: TGTGCCAGCCTCCGACAGGGTCCCAGACAGCCCCAGCATTTT
length: 16; J: TRBJ1-2; D: TRBD1; size: few; V: TRBV28; CDR3: CASSSLGAQGDYGYTF; DNA: TGTGCCAGCAGTTCACTGGGGGCACAGGGGGACTATGGCTACACCTTC
length: 15; J: TRBJ2-3; D: TRBD1; size: .; V: TRBV5-1; CDR3: CASSLDGTGWDTQYF; DNA: TGCGCCAGCAGCTTGGACGGGACAGGGTGGGATACGCAGTATTTT
length: 16; J: TRBJ2-5; D: TRBD1; size: .; V: TRBV6-2/TRBV6-3; CDR3: CASSPILQGARETQYF; DNA: TGTGCCAGCAGTCCGATCCTTCAGGGGGCGCGGGAGACCCAGTACTTC
length: 16; J: TRBJ2-7; D: TRBD2; size: once; V: TRBV3-1/TRBV3-2; CDR3: CASSQDRTSFKDEQYF; DNA: TGTGCCAGCAGCCAAGATAGGACTAGCTTTAAAGACGAGCAGTACTTC